The 11 T cell receptor beta chains below were found in one sample sequenced in a study of T cell responses to AZD1222 COVID-19 vaccine. Clones were read by immunoSEQ multiplex PCR, and TCRdb kept only the in-frame ones, dropping some. This repertoire shows roughly 150,000 clones, under 95% found once; its top ten account for 1.3% to 1.5%. This sample comprised peripheral blood, obtained on day 0 of AZD1222 vaccination. All receptors come from an adult in good health.

CDR3 sequence reads: CASSRQQELNEKLFF. In nucleotides, the CDR3 is TGTGCCAGCAGTCGACAACAGGAACTTAATGAAAAACTGTTTTTT. The gene calls are TRBV2 and TRBJ1-4, with D perhaps matching TRBD1 (5 bases). Germline values: CDR1 SNHLY, CDR2 FYNNEI. The CDR3 covers 15 residues. The ends were cut back, 5 bases at V and 4 bases at J, with 14 bases in the middle. Using reference TRBV2 and TRBJ1-4 for the parts outside the CDR3, the full variable domain is EPEVTQTPSHQVTQMGQEVILRCVPISNHLYFYWYRQILGQKVEFLVSFYNNEISEKSEIFDDQFSVERPDGSNFTLKIRSTKLEDSAMYFCASSRQQELNEKLFFGSGTQLSVL.

This clone was picked up a small number of times. The V and J genes are TRBV28 and TRBJ2-7; D unclear. Germline CDR1 MDHEN, CDR2 SYDVKM. Trimming cost V 2 bases and J 0 bases, with 11 bases left between them. The length of the CDR3 is 15 residues. Here the CDR3 DNA reads TGTGCCAGCAGTTTAAGGCTTAAGAGCTCCTACGAGCAGTACTTC. Its protein is CASSLRLKSSYEQYF.

The chain joins TRBV29-1 to TRBJ1-4; D not resolved. The length of the CDR3 is 14 residues. Trimming stripped 4 bases from V and 5 bases from J, with 14 bases between. Germline lookup yields CDR1 SQVTM and CDR2 ANQGSEA. This chain's CDR3 is CSVARGQENEKLFF. In DNA, the CDR3 is TGCAGCGTTGCCCGTGGGCAGGAAAATGAAAAACTGTTTTTT. The whole variable domain, filled in from reference TRBV29-1 and TRBJ1-4, reads SAVISQKPSRDICQRGTSLTIQCQVDSQVTMMFWYRQQPGQSLTLIATANQGSEATYESGFVIDKFPISRPNLTFSTLTVSNMSPEDSSIYLCSVARGQENEKLFFGSGTQLSVL.

The chain carries TRBV28 and TRBJ2-2; tentative D call: TRBD1 (6 bases). The length of the CDR3 is 16 residues. The germline V gene has CDR1 MDHEN and CDR2 SYDVKM. The V gene lost 1 base and the J gene lost 0 bases, with 9 bases spanning the gap. CDR3 protein: CASSLFHRANTGELFF. CDR3 coding DNA: TGTGCCAGCAGTTTATTCCACAGGGCGAACACCGGGGAGCTGTTTTTT.

The chain carries TRBV21-1 and TRBJ1-5. TRBV21-1 is a pseudogene segment. CDR3 length equals 17 residues. CDR3 loop: CASSEKTTFYSNQPQHF. CDR3 in DNA: TGTGCCAGCAGCGAGAAGACCACCTTTTATAGCAATCAGCCCCAGCATTTT.

The chain joins TRBV18 to TRBJ1-6, with D hard to call. The CDR3 is 15 amino acids. Trimming cost V 1 base and J 5 bases, with 9 bases left between them. Per germline, CDR1 KGHSH and CDR2 LQKENI. The CDR3 region is CASSPREVNNSPLHF. CDR3 sequence (DNA): TGTGCCAGCTCACCACGGGAAGTGAATAATTCACCCCTCCACTTT.

This clone was recorded only once. The chain employs TRBV5-1 and TRBJ2-1; TRBD2 matches 10 bases. Germline V gives CDR1 SGHRS, CDR2 YFSETQ. Trimming at V came to 0 bases and at J to 8 bases, leaving 8 bases not matched to a gene. The length of the CDR3 is 16 residues. CDR3 sequence (DNA): TGCGCCAGCAGCTTGGAGCCTAGCGGGAGTGGGTATGAGCAGTTCTTC. This codes for CASSLEPSGSGYEQFF.

The chain joins TRBV12-3 or TRBV12-4 to TRBJ1-2; D is perhaps TRBD1 (5 bases). Trimming took 1 base from V and 6 from J, leaving 6 bases between them. The length of the CDR3 is 12 residues. The CDR3 nucleotides read TGTGCCAGCAGTTTAGGCAGGGATGGCTACACCTTC. Protein: CASSLGRDGYTF.

The chain is built from TRBV5-5 and TRBJ1-2; 9 nucleotides agree with TRBD1. The CDR3 is 15 amino acids. J was trimmed by 1 base and V by 0 bases; bases with no gene match: 1. Looked up from germline, CDR1 is SGHKS and CDR2 is YYEKEE (reference sequence). The CDR3 loop reads CASSLGTGDNYGYTF. The CDR3 DNA reads as TGTGCCAGCAGCTTGGGGACAGGGGATAACTATGGCTACACCTTC.

J is TRBJ1-5 and V is TRBV21-1; the table's D call of TRBD1 was not tested on the DNA. TRBV21-1 is marked as a pseudogene. CDR3 length: 18 residues. The CDR3 loop reads CASSKSGQGLNSNQPQHF. The CDR3 DNA reads TGTGCCAGCAGCAAGTCGGGACAGGGGCTCAATAGCAATCAGCCCCAGCATTTT.

CDR3 amino acids: CASSRGPGGPGNTIYF. CDR3 sequence (DNA): TGTGCCAGCAGCCGGGGGCCGGGAGGGCCCGGAAACACCATATATTTT. The chain recombines TRBV7-8 with TRBJ1-3, with D tentatively TRBD1 (6 bases). CDR3 length: 16 amino acids. V was cut by 5 bases and J by 4 bases, with 18 bases left in between. The germline V gene encodes CDR1 SGHVS and CDR2 FQNEAQ.